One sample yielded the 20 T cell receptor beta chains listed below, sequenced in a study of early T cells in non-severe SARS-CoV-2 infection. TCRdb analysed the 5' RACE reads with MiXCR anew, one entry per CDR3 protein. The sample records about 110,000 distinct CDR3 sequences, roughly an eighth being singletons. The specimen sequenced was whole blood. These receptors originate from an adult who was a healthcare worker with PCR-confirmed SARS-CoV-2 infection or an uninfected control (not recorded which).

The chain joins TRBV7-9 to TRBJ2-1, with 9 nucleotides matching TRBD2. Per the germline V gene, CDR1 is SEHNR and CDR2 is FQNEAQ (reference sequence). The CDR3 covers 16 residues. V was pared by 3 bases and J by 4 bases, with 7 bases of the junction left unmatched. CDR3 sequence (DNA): TGTGCCAGCAGCTTGGGTAGCGGGAGTTCTTACAATGAGCAGTTCTTC. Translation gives CASSLGSGSSYNEQFF. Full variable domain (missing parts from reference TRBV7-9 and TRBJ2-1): DTGVSQNPRHKITKRGQNVTFRCDPISEHNRLYWYRQTLGQGPEFLTYFQNEAQLEKSRLLSDRFSAERPKGSFSTLEIQRTEQGDSAMYLCASSLGSGSSYNEQFFGPGTRLTVL.

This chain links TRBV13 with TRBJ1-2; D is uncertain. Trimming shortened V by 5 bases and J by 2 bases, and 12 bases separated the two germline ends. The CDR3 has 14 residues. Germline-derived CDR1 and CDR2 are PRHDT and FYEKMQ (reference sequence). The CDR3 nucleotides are TGTGCCAGCAGCCCCCGCGGGGTAAACTATGGCTACACCTTC. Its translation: CASSPRGVNYGYTF. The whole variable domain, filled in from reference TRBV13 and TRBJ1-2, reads AAGVIQSPRHLIKEKRETATLKCYPIPRHDTVYWYQQGPGQDPQFLISFYEKMQSDKGSIPDRFSAQQFSDYHSELNMSSLELGDSALYFCASSPRGVNYGYTFGSGTRLTVV.

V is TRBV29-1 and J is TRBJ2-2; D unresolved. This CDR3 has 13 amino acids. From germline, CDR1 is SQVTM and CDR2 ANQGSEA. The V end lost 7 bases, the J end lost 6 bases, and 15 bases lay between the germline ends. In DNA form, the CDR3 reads TGCAGCGCCAAAGGGTTGTTATCCGGGGAGCTGTTTTTT. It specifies CSAKGLLSGELFF.

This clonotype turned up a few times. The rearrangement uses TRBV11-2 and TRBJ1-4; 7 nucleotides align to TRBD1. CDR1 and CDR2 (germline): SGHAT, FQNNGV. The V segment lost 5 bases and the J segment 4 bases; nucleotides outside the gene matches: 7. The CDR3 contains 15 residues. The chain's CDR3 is CASSPGQELNEKLFF. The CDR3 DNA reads TGTGCCAGCAGCCCCGGACAGGAGCTTAATGAAAAACTGTTTTTT.

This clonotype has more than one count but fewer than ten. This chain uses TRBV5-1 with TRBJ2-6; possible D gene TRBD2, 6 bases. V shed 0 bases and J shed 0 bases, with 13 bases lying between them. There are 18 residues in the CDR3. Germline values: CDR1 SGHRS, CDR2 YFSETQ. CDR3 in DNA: TGCGCCAGCAGCTTGGCCGGGACTGCCGGCTCTGGGGCCAACGTCCTGACTTTC. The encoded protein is CASSLAGTAGSGANVLTF. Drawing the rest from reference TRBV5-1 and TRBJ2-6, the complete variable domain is KAGVTQTPRYLIKTRGQQVTLSCSPISGHRSVSWYQQTPGQGLQFLFEYFSETQRNKGNFPGRFSGRQFSNSRSEMNVSTLELGDSALYLCASSLAGTAGSGANVLTFGAGSRLTVL.

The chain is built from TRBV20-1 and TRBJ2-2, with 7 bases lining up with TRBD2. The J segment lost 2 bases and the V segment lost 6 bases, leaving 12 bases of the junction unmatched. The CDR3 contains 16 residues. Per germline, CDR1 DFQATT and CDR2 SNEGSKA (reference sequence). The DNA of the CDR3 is TGCAGTGCCCAAGGATATGGCGGGAGAAACACCGGGGAGCTGTTTTTT. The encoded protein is CSAQGYGGRNTGELFF.

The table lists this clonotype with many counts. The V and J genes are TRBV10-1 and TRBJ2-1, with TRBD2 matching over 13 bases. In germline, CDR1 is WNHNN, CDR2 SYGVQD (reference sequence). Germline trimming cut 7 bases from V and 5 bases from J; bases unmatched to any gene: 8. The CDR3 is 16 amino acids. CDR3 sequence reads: CASTSGLAGSNNEQFF. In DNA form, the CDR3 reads TGCGCCAGCACCTCGGGACTAGCGGGATCCAACAATGAGCAGTTCTTC.

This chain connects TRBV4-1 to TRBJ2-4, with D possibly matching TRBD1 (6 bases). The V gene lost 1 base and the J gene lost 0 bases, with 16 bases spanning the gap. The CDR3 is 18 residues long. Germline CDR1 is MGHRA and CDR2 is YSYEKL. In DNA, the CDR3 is TGCGCCAGCAGCCAAGGGAACGGACAGACCGTAGCCAAAAACATTCAGTACTTC. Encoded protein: CASSQGNGQTVAKNIQYF.

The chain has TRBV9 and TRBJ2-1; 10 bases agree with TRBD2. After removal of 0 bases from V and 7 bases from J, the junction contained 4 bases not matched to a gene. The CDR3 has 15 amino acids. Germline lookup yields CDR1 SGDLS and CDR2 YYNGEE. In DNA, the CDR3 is TGTGCCAGCAGCGTAGCGAGCGGGAGGGTGAATGAGCAGTTCTTC. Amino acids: CASSVASGRVNEQFF.

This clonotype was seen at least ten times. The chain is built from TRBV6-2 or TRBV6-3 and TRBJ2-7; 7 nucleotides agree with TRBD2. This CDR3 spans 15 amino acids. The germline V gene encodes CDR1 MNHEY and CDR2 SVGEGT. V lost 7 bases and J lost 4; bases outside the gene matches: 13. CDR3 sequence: CASTARGGTLYEQYF. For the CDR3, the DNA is TGTGCCAGCACCGCTCGCGGGGGAACCCTTTACGAGCAGTACTTC.

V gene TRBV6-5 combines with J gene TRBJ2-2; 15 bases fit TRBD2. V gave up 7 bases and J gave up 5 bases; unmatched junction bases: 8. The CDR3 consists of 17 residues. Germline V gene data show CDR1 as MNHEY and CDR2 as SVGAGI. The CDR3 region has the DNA TGTGCCAGCACCCACGGACTAGCGGGAGGGCCAACCGGGGAGCTGTTTTTT. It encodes CASTHGLAGGPTGELFF.

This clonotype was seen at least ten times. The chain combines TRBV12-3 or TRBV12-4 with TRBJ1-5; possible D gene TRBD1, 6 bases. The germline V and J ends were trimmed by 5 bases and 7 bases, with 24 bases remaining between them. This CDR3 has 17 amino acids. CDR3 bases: TGTGCCAGCAGTCCACAAAGGGGGGCAGGATCGAGACAGCCCCAGCATTTT. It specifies CASSPQRGAGSRQPQHF.

The CDR3 DNA reads TGTGCCAGCAGCGTAGGTTACAGGGGATACACAGATACGCAGTATTTT. Residues: CASSVGYRGYTDTQYF. The genes are TRBV9 and TRBJ2-3, with 7 bases matching TRBD1. Germline assignment: CDR1 SGDLS and CDR2 YYNGEE. The CDR3 has 16 residues. V was clipped by 0 bases and J by 2 bases; unmatched bases: 6.

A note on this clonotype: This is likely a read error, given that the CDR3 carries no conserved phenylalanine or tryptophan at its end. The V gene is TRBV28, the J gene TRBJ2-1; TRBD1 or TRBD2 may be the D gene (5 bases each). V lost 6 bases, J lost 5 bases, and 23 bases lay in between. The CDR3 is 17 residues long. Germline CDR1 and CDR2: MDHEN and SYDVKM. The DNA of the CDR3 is TGTGCCAGCAGCCCCGAGGGGCAGGGCCTACGAGACAATGAGCAGTTCCTC. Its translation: CASSPEGQGLRDNEQFL.

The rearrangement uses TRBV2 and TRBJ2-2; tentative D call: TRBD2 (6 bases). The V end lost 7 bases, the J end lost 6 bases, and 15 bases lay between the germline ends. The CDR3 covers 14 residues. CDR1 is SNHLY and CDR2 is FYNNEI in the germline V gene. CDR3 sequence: CASTRRSGAGELFF. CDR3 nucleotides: TGTGCCAGCACCAGGAGGTCGGGGGCCGGGGAGCTGTTTTTT.

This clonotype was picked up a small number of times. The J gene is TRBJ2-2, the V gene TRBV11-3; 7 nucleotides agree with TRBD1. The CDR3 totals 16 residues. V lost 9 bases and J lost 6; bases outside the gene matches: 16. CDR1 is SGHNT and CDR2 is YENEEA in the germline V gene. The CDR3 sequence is CASRPGRDSDAGELFF. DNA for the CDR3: TGTGCCAGTCGACCAGGCCGGGACAGTGACGCCGGGGAGCTGTTTTTT.

The CDR3: CASSWTGDHSQPQHF. The CDR3 nucleotides read TGTGCCAGCAGCTGGACAGGGGACCACAGTCAGCCCCAGCATTTT. V and J are TRBV6-5 and TRBJ1-5; TRBD1 agrees at 9 bases. The germline CDR1 and CDR2 sequences are MNHEY and SVGAGI. V dropped 6 bases and J dropped 6; count of bases not matched to a gene: 9. This CDR3 has 15 residues.

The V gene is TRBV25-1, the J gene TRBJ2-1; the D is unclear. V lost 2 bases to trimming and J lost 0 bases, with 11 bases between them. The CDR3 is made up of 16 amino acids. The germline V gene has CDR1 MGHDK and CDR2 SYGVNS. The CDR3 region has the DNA TGTGCCAGCAGTGAAAGTCATGTTAGCTCCTACAATGAGCAGTTCTTC. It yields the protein CASSESHVSSYNEQFF.

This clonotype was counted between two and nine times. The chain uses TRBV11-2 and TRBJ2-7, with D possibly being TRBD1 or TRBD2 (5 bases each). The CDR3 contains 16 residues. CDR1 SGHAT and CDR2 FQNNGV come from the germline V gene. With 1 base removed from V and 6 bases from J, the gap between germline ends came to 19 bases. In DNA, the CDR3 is TGTGCCAGCAGCTTAGTGGGGACGGCCGCGAGGCTCGAGCAGTACTTC. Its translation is CASSLVGTAARLEQYF.

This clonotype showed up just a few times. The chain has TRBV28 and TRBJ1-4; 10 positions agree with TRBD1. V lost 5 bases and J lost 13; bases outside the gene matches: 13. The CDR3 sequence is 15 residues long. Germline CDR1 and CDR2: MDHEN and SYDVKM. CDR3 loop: CASSLGTGVVSGLFF. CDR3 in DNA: TGTGCCAGCAGTCTCGGGACAGGGGTGGTGTCAGGACTGTTTTTT.